The T cell receptor (beta chain) described here comes from a study of regulatory T cells in long-lasting Graves disease listed by TCRdb under 2021. Regarding the research as a whole: Patients with newly diagnosed Graves' disease had been on antithyroid drugs for under 3 months. Patients with persistent Graves' disease were compared with patients with newly diagnosed Graves' disease using TCR sequencing and RNA sequencing of peripheral blood. The study was conducted in China and was registered as a clinical trial. TCR sequencing covered approximately 13 persistent and some 20 newly diagnosed Graves' disease patients, some 33 samples in total. Study-wide findings and limitations: The small sample size was acknowledged by the authors as a limitation that may reduce accuracy. More public clonotypes were shared among persistent patients (around 3,000) than among newly diagnosed patients (roughly 1,000). Only the TCR beta chain was sequenced and analyzed. Persistent Graves' disease patients showed lower TCR Shannon entropy and fewer highly expanded clones than newly diagnosed patients, suggesting clonal expansion. Only peripheral blood was studied, because thyroid tissue, the primary lesion, was inaccessible.

The time point label of this sample denotes: newly diagnosed GD, antithyroid drugs for less than 3 months. For both TCR sequencing and RNA sequencing, RNA was extracted from PBMCs using TRIzol. The diagnosis of Graves' disease followed American Thyroid Association guidelines. Patients for the study were recruited at an endocrinology department in Xi'an, China. Each patient gave about 9.1 milliliters of peripheral blood, collected in an EDTA anticoagulant tube. Ficoll Paque Plus density gradient separation was used to isolate PBMCs, and no additional T cell sorting was done. An Agilent 2100 Bioanalyzer and agarose gel were used to check RNA quality, while a NanoDrop 2000 measured RNA concentration. As concerns this clonotype: This receptor's antigen is unknown. No base quality information exists; no much larger clone differs at one position.

Library generation was performed with multiplex PCR. The listed sequencing device is Illumina HiSeq 4000. CDR3 regions were amplified by Arm-PCR with iRepertoire HTBI primers to construct TCR beta libraries. Before sequencing, the PCR products went through gel purification. The original pipeline was this. Gene usage analysis of CDR3 amino acid clonotypes used the roughly 62 TRBV and about 15 TRBJ segments found across samples. COPE and FqMerger were used to merge the filtered high-quality paired reads into contigs. BLAST was used to align contigs to IMGT TRBV, TRBD and TRBJ reference genes, with CDR3 defined following IMGT. Clonotypes above 0.1% frequency were classified as highly expanded clones. Shannon entropy served as the measure of repertoire diversity, while the Gini coefficient captured V-J evenness. A clonotype found in more than one individual was treated as public. The public sequencing data were trimmed at Q25 with fastp and processed into clonotypes with MiXCR by TCRdb, which kept only in-frame beta chains. Entries are consolidated by CDR3 protein sequence, retaining the most common genes and DNA. These V and J calls rely on TCRdb rather than the paper's analysis. Across this sample there are 350,000 to 450,000 distinct CDR3 sequences, with approximately 15% seen only once. The ten largest account for about 27% of the sample.

This same sample was also part of a study on T cells in Graves' hyperthyroidism and ophthalmopathy. The second investigation adds: Stable Graves' hyperthyroidism was defined as no progression to ophthalmopathy during 18 months of follow-up. Hyperthyroidism patients were newly diagnosed, with disease duration under 2 months, and aged 18 to 65 years. Patients with uncontrolled infections, other autoimmune diseases, pregnancy or lactation were excluded. Clinical symptoms, serum thyroxine and TRAb, thyroid ultrasound, and orbital computed tomography formed the basis for the diagnoses. The TCR CDR3 was subjected to a first round of RT-PCR using the HTBI primer set and the Qiagen OneStep RT-PCR kit. Blood samples also contained most of the expanded thyroid clonotypes (frequency above 0.001), which suggests that blood repertoires may reflect thyroid immune responses. Ophthalmopathy was separated from stable hyperthyroidism by a 13 V-J signature model, with approximately 90% sensitivity and about 84% specificity obtained in cross-validation and 80%/75% obtained in testing. During validation, the model predicted progression to ophthalmopathy a median of approximately 7 months ahead of onset, with almost 71% sensitivity and 72% to 80% specificity. A discovery cohort of 95 to 100 patients, roughly 43 with Graves' ophthalmopathy and 57 with stable Graves' hyperthyroidism, was used to find distinguishing TCR V-J signatures. Prospective prediction of ophthalmopathy was tested in an independent validation cohort consisting of about 19 hyperthyroidism patients and 15 to 17 patients who later progressed to ophthalmopathy. The approximately 95 discovery patients were divided at random into training and test sets in a 7:3 ratio. Thyroid tissue and blood T-cell repertoires from roughly six Graves' hyperthyroidism patients were also compared in the study. Following sampling, methimazole starting at 30 mg daily was given to hyperthyroidism patients, and high-dose intravenous methylprednisolone was given to ophthalmopathy patients. The libraries were constructed in a second round of multiplex PCR and then size-selected and purified. Paired-end sequencing of the libraries was performed with 100 bp reads on an Illumina HiSeq2000. Raw data were processed with SOAPnuke, discarding reads with adapters, uncalled bases, mean Phred below 15, or no exact constant-primer or identifier match. COPE v1.2.5 was used to merge high-quality paired reads, and clonotypes were defined as unique nucleotide sequences. Clonotypes were aligned to IMGT TRBV, TRBD and TRBJ reference segments using MiTCR v1.1. The analysis included only V-J combinations with a frequency above 0.0001, which together covered roughly 99% of the repertoires. The TCS score was defined as F50 (clonal expansion) divided by E x V (chaos), with BLOSUM62-based TCRdist calculated between CDR3 peptides within each V-J. Welch's t-statistics and random forest reduced around 550 V-J features to roughly 13, which were used in a naive Bayes classifier (R e1071). Sample size was not statistically predetermined, and blinding of investigators to group allocation was not performed. The paper describes TCR Vbeta CDR3 sequencing of 130 to 150 peripheral blood samples, made up of 43 ophthalmopathy patients, 70 to 80 hyperthyroidism patients and 17 progressor patients.

This specimen was peripheral blood mononuclear cells (PBMCs), taken at new diagnosis, from a patient treated with antithyroid drugs. The TCR sequence derives from a man in his forties with Graves disease. Donor details come from another sample of the same person, matched by shared clones.

The DNA is as follows: TGTGCCAGCAGTTTAGGGATTCAGCACACCATATATTTT. Its coded protein is CASSLGIQHTIYF. This sequence uses TRBV2 and TRBJ1-3; no D segment can be confidently identified. CDR1 and CDR2 were assigned from the germline V gene as SNHLY and FYNNEI. At the junction V is shortened by 5 bases and J by 8 bases, with 13 bases in between. CDR3 length: 13 amino acids, cysteine to phenylalanine. The DNA shown is the 39-base CDR3, in frame from base 1.